What follows are 9 T cell receptor beta chains derived from one specimen sequenced in a study of sequential checkpoint blockade in melanoma. TCRdb's copy holds only in-frame clones and misses some; the assay was immunoSEQ multiplex PCR. The sample records 13,000 or so clones, 25% to 30% being singletons. Treatment meaning: randomized to nivolumab then ipilimumab (arm A) or the reverse (arm B). The sequencing used tumor tissue (inferred from file names), collected from a patient given nivolumab and ipilimumab in sequence. These receptor sequences come from a human donor with melanoma.

The rearrangement uses TRBV6-8 and TRBJ1-2; possibly TRBD1 for D (5 bases). The V end lost 8 bases, the J end lost 1 base, and 20 bases lay between the germline ends. Per germline, CDR1 MNHGY and CDR2 SAAAGT. This CDR3 spans 16 amino acids. In nucleotides, the CDR3 is TGTGCCAGCGGGGGGAGGAGGACGGGACTTAACTATGGCTACACCTTC. Protein: CASGGRRTGLNYGYTF.

This clone has a single count. This chain connects TRBV29-1 to TRBJ2-7, with 8 bases lining up with TRBD1. Germline CDR1 reads SQVTM; CDR2 reads ANQGSEA. Trimming took 5 bases from V and 2 from J; bases not matched to a gene: 2. The CDR3 spans 12 residues. The CDR3 nucleotides are TGCAGCGTTCAGGACAGGGCCTACGAGCAGTACTTC. Translation: CSVQDRAYEQYF.

This clone was observed many times. The J gene is TRBJ2-4, the V gene TRBV9, with a possible D match to TRBD1 (6 bases). This CDR3 has 13 residues. From germline, CDR1 is SGDLS and CDR2 YYNGEE. Trimming cost V 4 bases and J 8 bases, with 13 bases left between them. CDR3 amino acids: CASSTDRWDIQYF. CDR3 coding DNA: TGTGCCAGCAGCACCGACAGGTGGGACATTCAGTACTTC.

The J gene is TRBJ2-1, the V gene TRBV6-8; D may correspond to TRBD1 or TRBD2 (5 bases each). The length of the CDR3 is 15 residues. CDR1 and CDR2 (germline): MNHGY, SAAAGT. Between the trimmed V and J ends, which lost 4 bases and 0 bases, there was a span of 10 bases. CDR3: CASSWDESSYNEQFF. Written as DNA, the CDR3 is TGTGCCAGCAGTTGGGACGAGAGCTCCTACAATGAGCAGTTCTTC.

The CDR3 DNA is TGTGCCAGCAGCCTGGGACGGGGCACTGAAGCTTTCTTT. It translates to CASSLGRGTEAFF. The chain uses TRBV4-2 and TRBJ1-1; a weak D match, TRBD1 (5 bases). The length of the CDR3 is 13 residues. Trimming shortened V by 4 bases and J by 4 bases, and 10 bases separated the two germline ends. CDR1 and CDR2 (germline): LGHNA, YNFKEQ.

The sample holds a few counts of this clone. The chain carries TRBV6-8 and TRBJ1-3; D may be TRBD1 (5 bases). V gave up 6 bases and J gave up 1 base, with 16 bases separating them. Germline CDR1 is MNHGY and CDR2 is SAAAGT. The CDR3 totals 16 residues. The CDR3 DNA follows: TGTGCCAGCAGCACCCTACGGGGGGGTTCTGGAAACACCATATATTTT. As protein: CASSTLRGGSGNTIYF.

This chain uses TRBV29-1 with TRBJ2-3, with unresolved D. Trimming left V 3 bases short and J 0 bases short, with 16 bases between. In germline, CDR1 is SQVTM, CDR2 ANQGSEA. This CDR3 is built from 16 residues. The CDR3 nucleotides are TGCAGCGTTGATTATAGGGCGGAAAAAAGCACAGATACGCAGTATTTT. Protein: CSVDYRAEKSTDTQYF.

The chain carries TRBV19 and TRBJ1-5; D gene ambiguous. Germline CDR1 reads LNHDA; CDR2 reads SQIVND (reference sequence). This CDR3 is 15 amino acids long. Trimming stripped 1 base from V and 3 bases from J, with 10 bases between. The CDR3: CASSIVSTFNQPQHF. Here the CDR3 DNA reads TGTGCCAGTAGTATAGTAAGTACCTTCAATCAGCCCCAGCATTTT. Full variable domain (remainder filled in from reference TRBV19 and TRBJ1-5): DGGITQSPKYLFRKEGQNVTLSCEQNLNHDAMYWYRQDPGQGLRLIYYSQIVNDFQKGDIAEGYSVSREKKESFPLTVTSAQKNPTAFYLCASSIVSTFNQPQHFGDGTRLSIL.

There are a few counts of this clone. The chain has TRBV28 and TRBJ1-5, with D possibly being TRBD1 (5 bases). The germline V gene has CDR1 MDHEN and CDR2 SYDVKM. Trimming stripped 7 bases from V and 2 bases from J, with 18 bases between. The CDR3 has 16 residues. CDR3 bases: TGTGCCAGCACCGGGCGGGGGGAACTGGGCAATCAGCCCCAGCATTTT. It yields the protein CASTGRGELGNQPQHF. The full variable domain, rest sourced from reference TRBV28 and TRBJ1-5, is DVKVTQSSRYLVKRTGEKVFLECVQDMDHENMFWYRQDPGLGLRLIYFSYDVKMKEKGDIPEGYSVSREKKERFSLILESASTNQTSMYLCASTGRGELGNQPQHFGDGTRLSIL.